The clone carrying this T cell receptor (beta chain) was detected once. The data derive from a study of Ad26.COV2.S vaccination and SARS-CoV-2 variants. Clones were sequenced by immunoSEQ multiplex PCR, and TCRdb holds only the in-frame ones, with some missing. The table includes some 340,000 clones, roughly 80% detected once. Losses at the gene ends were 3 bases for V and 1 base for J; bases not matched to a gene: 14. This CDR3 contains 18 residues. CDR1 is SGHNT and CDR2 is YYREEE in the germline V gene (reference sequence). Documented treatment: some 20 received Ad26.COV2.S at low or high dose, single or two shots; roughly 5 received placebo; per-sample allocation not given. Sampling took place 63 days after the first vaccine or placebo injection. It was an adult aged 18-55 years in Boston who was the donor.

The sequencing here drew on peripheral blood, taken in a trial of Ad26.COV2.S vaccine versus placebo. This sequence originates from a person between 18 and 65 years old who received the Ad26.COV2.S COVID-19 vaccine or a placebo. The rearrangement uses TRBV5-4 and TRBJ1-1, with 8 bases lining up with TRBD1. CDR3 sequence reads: CASSSAQGALRRNTEAFF. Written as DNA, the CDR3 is TGTGCCAGCAGCTCAGCCCAGGGGGCGCTTCGCCGGAACACTGAAGCTTTCTTT.